The T cell receptor (beta chain) under discussion was sequenced for a study of shared T cell receptors in the human thymus. Data came from immunoSEQ multiplex PCR; TCRdb stores just in-frame clones and leaves some out. The sample lists 540,000 or so clones, around 82% occurring once. This clone was counted a few times. This CDR3 has 14 residues. Germline V lookup: CDR1 LNHDA, CDR2 SQIVND (reference sequence). Trimming took off 3 bases at V and 4 bases at J, with 9 bases between the two ends. The sample was also linked to a second study, of human thymus T cells.

Sequenced input: thymocytes. This receptor was taken from a boy younger than two with a congenital heart defect. The genes are TRBV19 and TRBJ2-2; possible D gene TRBD1, 6 bases. The CDR3 nucleotides are TGTGCCAGTAGTATGGACAGAGTCACCGGGGAGCTGTTTTTT. It is translated as CASSMDRVTGELFF.